This T cell receptor (beta chain) comes out of a study of blood T cell repertoires in COVID-19. About the research overall: T cells, B-cell-depleted T cells, or PBMCs provided the cDNA or gDNA that served as material.

Per germline, CDR1 SGDLS and CDR2 YYNGEE. The junction had 6 bases not matched to a gene; V was cut back by 3 bases and J by 6 bases. The CDR3 extends over 14 amino acids. Authors' processing steps: The authors estimated nucleated cell counts from reference gene primer amplification. Sequencing used immunoSEQ multiplex PCR; TCRdb keeps in-frame clones, though not all of them. From that table come the V and J calls and clone size; the DNA was used to work out D and trimming. The sample contains under 250,000 clones, about 90% of which appear only once. V gene TRBV9 combines with J gene TRBJ2-1, with 7 bases matching TRBD2. This clonotype was obtained from a woman aged 60-75 years with acute or convalescent COVID-19. Sequencing was performed on peripheral blood. CDR3 residues: CASSEAGRGNEQFF. For the CDR3, the DNA is TGTGCCAGCAGCGAAGCGGGAAGGGGCAATGAGCAGTTCTTC. The full variable domain, with the rest looked up from reference TRBV9 and TRBJ2-1, is DSGVTQTPKHLITATGQRVTLRCSPRSGDLSVYWYQQSLDQGLQFLIQYYNGEERAKGNILERFSAQQFPDLHSELNLSSLELGDSALYFCASSEAGRGNEQFFGPGTRLTVL.